One sample yielded the 7 T cell receptor delta chains listed below, sequenced in a study of γδ T cells in repeated Plasmodium falciparum infection. TCRdb ran CATT on the multiplex PCR reads. Among tens of thousands of delta-chain clones listed, over 1.5% were seen once. Bulk repertoires came from Vgamma9/Vdelta2+ or Vdelta2-negative gammadelta T cells flow-sorted from PBMC. Sequences were obtained from gamma-delta T cells from blood. Source of these receptors: a pool of human donors (malaria-infected and uninfected, not separated).

In the case of this clone: For this DNA, TCRdb reports the protein of a much larger clone, which diverges at residue 15, most likely from a read error; the protein presented here is translated directly from the DNA. The chain joins TRDV1 to TRDJ1, with a tentative D call TRDD2 (6 bases). No J gene is reported in TCRdb; it was inferred here by comparing the DNA with germline. CDR3 length: 25 amino acids. From germline, CDR1 is TSWWSYY and CDR2 QGS. V shed 0 bases and J shed 0 bases, with 38 bases lying between them. The CDR3 region is CALGELYPTFYPPGGTPKYTDKLIF. In DNA form, the CDR3 reads TGTGCTCTTGGGGAACTCTATCCTACGTTTTACCCCCCGGGGGGTACTCCAAAATACACCGATAAACTCATCTTT.

In its sample, this clone was seen a few times. This DNA's translation differs at residues 6 and 8 from TCRdb's protein, which comes from a much larger clone; a read error is likely, and the protein shown is translated from the DNA. The chain couples TRDV1 to TRDJ4; D may be TRDD3 (9 bases). V lost 4 bases and J lost 1, with 28 bases in between. Germline CDR1 and CDR2: TSWWSYY and QGS. This CDR3 contains 19 residues. The CDR3 region is CALGVCFLPRTGGDRPLIF. The CDR3 coding sequence is TGTGCTCTTGGGGTGTGCTTCCTACCCCGTACTGGGGGAGACAGACCCCTGATCTTT.

Only a few counts were recorded for this clone. The TCRdb protein comes from a much larger clone and disagrees with this DNA's translation at residue 11, likely due to a read error; the protein given here is derived from the DNA. The CDR3 sequence is CALKKGSWGKCTDKLIF. The CDR3 coding sequence is TGTGCTCTTAAGAAAGGTAGCTGGGGGAAGTGCACCGATAAACTCATCTTT. The V and J genes are TRDV1 and TRDJ1, with TRDD3 matching over 8 bases. The CDR3 consists of 17 residues. CDR1 TSWWSYY and CDR2 QGS come from the germline V gene. The J segment lost 1 base and the V segment lost 8 bases, leaving 15 bases of the junction unmatched.

This clone was counted between two and nine times. Since a far larger clone is one base different, this is likely a read error. Other DNA sequences within the sample encode an identical CDR3. The chain employs TRDV1 and TRDJ2; no firm D call. No J gene is reported in TCRdb; it was inferred here by comparing the DNA with germline. This CDR3 has 19 residues. Deletions cut 4 bases from V and 3 bases from J, with 24 bases between. CDR1 TSWWSYY and CDR2 QGS come from the germline V gene. The chain's CDR3 is CALGGLRASTLTLTAQLFF. The CDR3 nucleotides read TGTGCTCTTGGGGGACTACGAGCCAGCACCCTAACCCTGACAGCACAACTCTTCTTT.

This clone was counted only a few times. This rearrangement joins TRDV1 to TRDJ1, with TRDD3 matching 12 bases. Here the J gene was assigned by germline matching of the DNA, as TCRdb has none. This CDR3 is 19 amino acids long. V gave up 1 base and J gave up 3 bases; unmatched junction bases: 12. The germline V gene encodes CDR1 TSWWSYY and CDR2 QGS. CDR3 region: CALGEPLFASGGYADKLIF. The CDR3 DNA reads TGTGCTCTTGGGGAACCCCTCTTCGCATCTGGGGGATACGCCGATAAACTCATCTTT.

The sample holds many counts of this clone. J is TRDJ1 and V is TRDV1, with a possible D match to TRDD1 (5 bases). Trimming cost V 5 bases and J 6 bases, with 19 bases left between them. The germline V gene has CDR1 TSWWSYY and CDR2 QGS. The CDR3 covers 15 residues. The CDR3: CALGNRVLATNKLIF. The DNA for the CDR3 is TGTGCTCTTGGGAATAGGGTGCTGGCAACCAATAAACTCATCTTT.

In this sample, this clone turned up many times. V usage is TRAV29/DV5 and J usage is TRDJ1, with 12 bases identical to TRDD3. The J gene comes from matching the DNA to germline here; TCRdb lacks it. CDR1 is NSMFDY, CDR2 ISSIKDK, per germline. The CDR3 loop spans 18 amino acids. V trimming: 0 bases; J trimming: 3 bases; junction bases outside the gene matches: 12. Here the CDR3 DNA reads TGTGCAGCAAGCGTTCGGCCCTTACTGGGGGATACACCCGATAAACTCATCTTT. Protein: CAASVRPLLGDTPDKLIF. Variable domain in full (rest from reference TRAV29/DV5 and TRDJ1): DQQVKQNSPSLSVQEGRISILNCDYTNSMFDYFLWYKKYPAEGPTFLISISSIKDKNEDGRFTVFLNKSAKHLSLHIVPSQPGDSAVYFCAASVRPLLGDTPDKLIFGKGTRVTVEP.